This T cell receptor (beta chain) was captured in a study of cytomegalovirus exposure and HLA in healthy donors. Comments on this clone: The antigen is unknown.

The donors were members of the validation cohort comprising about 130 subjects, separate from the roughly 640-subject first cohort. J was trimmed by 1 base and V by 1 base; bases with no gene match: 10. Germline V gene lookup returns CDR1 SGDLS and CDR2 YYNGEE. This CDR3 comprises 17 residues. This table comes from immunoSEQ multiplex PCR, and its TCRdb copy is limited to in-frame clones, with some not included. This table holds tens of thousands of clones, 95% to 97% found once. Findings and limits, study-wide: The classifier reportedly diagnosed cytomegalovirus status with high specificity and sensitivity. Most TCRs appeared rarely, but some public TCRs recurred in many donors.

The sequenced material came from PBMCs. The chain carries TRBV9 and TRBJ2-7, with 8 bases that match TRBD1. The TCR originated in a man aged 30-40 years in good health and CMV-seropositive. CDR3 loop: CASSVNSGQGASYEQYF. The CDR3 bases are TGTGCCAGCAGCGTAAATAGTGGACAGGGAGCTTCCTACGAGCAGTACTTC.